This T cell receptor (beta chain) appears in the sequencing data of a study of blood T cells in healthy people across ages. Alongside a J-beta primer mix, a sample-barcoded 5' primer served in a second PCR lasting about 6 to 12 cycles. Every sample gave at least 2.5 million paired-end reads containing CDR3. TCRdb fed the 5' RACE reads into MiXCR, producing one record per CDR3 protein. The table lists about 680,000 distinct CDR3 sequences, 45% to 50% of them singletons. This clonotype was recorded a few times. Its matching antigen is unknown. Study outcomes and limitations: Strong correlation linked observed beta diversity and percent naive T cells. The study found more naive CD4+ cells and higher diversity in long-lived than aged donors.

V was cut by 6 bases and J by 4 bases, with 10 bases left in between. Germline V gives CDR1 MNHNY, CDR2 SVGAGI (reference sequence). CDR3 length: 12 residues. Per individual sample, total RNA of at least 6 micrograms was extracted. The rearrangement joins TRBV6-6 to TRBJ2-7, with D unclear. What was sequenced was blood. This receptor was identified in a woman in her sixties or seventies in good health. CDR3 DNA: TGTGCCAGCAGGGAGACAAAATACGAGCAGTACTTC. Its protein is CASRETKYEQYF.